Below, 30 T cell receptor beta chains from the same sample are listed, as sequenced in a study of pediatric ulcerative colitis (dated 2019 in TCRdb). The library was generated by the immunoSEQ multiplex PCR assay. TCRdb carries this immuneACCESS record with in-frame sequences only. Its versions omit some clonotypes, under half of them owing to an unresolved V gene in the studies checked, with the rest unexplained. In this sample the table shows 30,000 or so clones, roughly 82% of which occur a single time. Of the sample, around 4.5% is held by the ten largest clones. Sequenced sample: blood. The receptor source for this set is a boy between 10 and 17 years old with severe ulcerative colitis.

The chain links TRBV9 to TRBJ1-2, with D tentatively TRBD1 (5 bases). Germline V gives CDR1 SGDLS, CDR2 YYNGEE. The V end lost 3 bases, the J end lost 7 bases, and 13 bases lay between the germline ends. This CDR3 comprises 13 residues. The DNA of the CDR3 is TGTGCCAGCAGCGCGAATACAGGTAGTGGCTACACCTTC. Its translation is CASSANTGSGYTF.

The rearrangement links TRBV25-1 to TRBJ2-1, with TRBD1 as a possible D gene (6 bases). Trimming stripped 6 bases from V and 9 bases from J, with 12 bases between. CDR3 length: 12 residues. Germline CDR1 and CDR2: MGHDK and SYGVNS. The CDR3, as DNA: TGTGCCAGCAGGGACAGATCGGCTGAGCAGTTCTTC. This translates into CASRDRSAEQFF.

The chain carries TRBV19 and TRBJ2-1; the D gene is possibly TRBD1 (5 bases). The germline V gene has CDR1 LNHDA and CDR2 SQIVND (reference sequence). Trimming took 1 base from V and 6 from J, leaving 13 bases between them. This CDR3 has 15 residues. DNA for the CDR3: TGTGCCAGTAGTATAGTCGAGACAGATTTCAATGAGCAGTTCTTC. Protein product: CASSIVETDFNEQFF.

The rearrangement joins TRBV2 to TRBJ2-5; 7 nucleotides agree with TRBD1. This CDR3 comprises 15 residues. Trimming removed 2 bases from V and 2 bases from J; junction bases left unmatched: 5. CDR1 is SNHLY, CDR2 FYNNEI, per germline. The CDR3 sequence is CASSELTGAQETQYF. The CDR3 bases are TGTGCCAGCAGTGAACTAACAGGGGCTCAAGAGACCCAGTACTTC.

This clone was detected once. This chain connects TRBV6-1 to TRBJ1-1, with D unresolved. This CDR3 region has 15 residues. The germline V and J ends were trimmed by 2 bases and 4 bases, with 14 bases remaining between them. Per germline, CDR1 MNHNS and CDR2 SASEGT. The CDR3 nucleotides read TGTGCCAGCAGTGAATCCTATCCACGGGCCACTGAAGCTTTCTTT. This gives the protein CASSESYPRATEAFF.

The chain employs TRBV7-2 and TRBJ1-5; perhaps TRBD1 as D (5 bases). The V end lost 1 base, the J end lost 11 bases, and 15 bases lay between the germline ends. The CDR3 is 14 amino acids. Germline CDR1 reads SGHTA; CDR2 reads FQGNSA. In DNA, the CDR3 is TGTGCCAGCAGCTTAGGGTATTCAGGGCAGTCCCAGCATTTT. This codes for CASSLGYSGQSQHF. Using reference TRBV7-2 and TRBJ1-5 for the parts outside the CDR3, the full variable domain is GAGVSQSPSNKVTEKGKDVELRCDPISGHTALYWYRQSLGQGLEFLIYFQGNSAPDKSGLPSDRFSAERTGGSVSTLTIQRTQQEDSAVYLCASSLGYSGQSQHFGDGTRLSIL.

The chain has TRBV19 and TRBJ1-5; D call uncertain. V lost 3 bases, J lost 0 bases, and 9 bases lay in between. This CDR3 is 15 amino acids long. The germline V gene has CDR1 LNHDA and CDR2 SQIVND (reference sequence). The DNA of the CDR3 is TGTGCCAGTAGTATTGTTGGGGATAGCAATCAGCCCCAGCATTTT. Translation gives CASSIVGDSNQPQHF.

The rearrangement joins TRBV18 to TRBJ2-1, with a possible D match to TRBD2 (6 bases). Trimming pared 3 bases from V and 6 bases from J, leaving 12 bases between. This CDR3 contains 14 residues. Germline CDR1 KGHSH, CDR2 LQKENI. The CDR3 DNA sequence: TGTGCCAGCTCACCCGACCGCGGGGTCAATGAGCAGTTCTTC. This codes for CASSPDRGVNEQFF.

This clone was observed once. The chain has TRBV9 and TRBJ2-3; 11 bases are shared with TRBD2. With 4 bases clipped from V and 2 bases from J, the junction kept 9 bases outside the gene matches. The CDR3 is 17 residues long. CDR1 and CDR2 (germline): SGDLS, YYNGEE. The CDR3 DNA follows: TGTGCCAGCAGCCCAAGACTAGCGGGGACCTACACAGATACGCAGTATTTT. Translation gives CASSPRLAGTYTDTQYF.

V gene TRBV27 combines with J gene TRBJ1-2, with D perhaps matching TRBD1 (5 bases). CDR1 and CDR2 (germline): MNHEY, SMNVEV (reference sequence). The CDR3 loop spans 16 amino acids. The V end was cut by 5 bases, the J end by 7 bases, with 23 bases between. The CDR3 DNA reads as TGTGCCAGCAGTGTAAGGGCCCCACGATGGGGCTCTGGCTACACCTTC. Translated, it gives CASSVRAPRWGSGYTF.

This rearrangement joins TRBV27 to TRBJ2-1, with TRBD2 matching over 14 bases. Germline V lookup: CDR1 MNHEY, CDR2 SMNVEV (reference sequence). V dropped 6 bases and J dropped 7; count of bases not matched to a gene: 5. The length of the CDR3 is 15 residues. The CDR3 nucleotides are TGTGCCAGCAGACCGACTAGCGGGGGGGCAAATGAGCAGTTCTTC. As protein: CASRPTSGGANEQFF.

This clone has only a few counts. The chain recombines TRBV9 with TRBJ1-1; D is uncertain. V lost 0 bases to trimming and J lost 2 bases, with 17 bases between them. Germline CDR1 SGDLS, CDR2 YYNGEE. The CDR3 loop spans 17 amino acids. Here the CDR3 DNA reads TGTGCCAGCAGCGTAGAGGGCTCCATAGACTTTAACACTGAAGCTTTCTTT. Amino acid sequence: CASSVEGSIDFNTEAFF.

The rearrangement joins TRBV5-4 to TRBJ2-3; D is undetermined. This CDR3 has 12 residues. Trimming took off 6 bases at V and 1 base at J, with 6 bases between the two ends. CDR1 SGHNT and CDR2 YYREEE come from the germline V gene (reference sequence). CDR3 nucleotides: TGTGCCAGCAACGACGGCACAGATACGCAGTATTTT. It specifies CASNDGTDTQYF.

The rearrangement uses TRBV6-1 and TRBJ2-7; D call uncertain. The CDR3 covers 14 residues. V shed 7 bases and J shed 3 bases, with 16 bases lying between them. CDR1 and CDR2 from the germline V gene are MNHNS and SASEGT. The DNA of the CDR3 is TGTGCCAGCATCGACCGCCAAGGGAACTACGAGCAGTACTTC. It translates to CASIDRQGNYEQYF.

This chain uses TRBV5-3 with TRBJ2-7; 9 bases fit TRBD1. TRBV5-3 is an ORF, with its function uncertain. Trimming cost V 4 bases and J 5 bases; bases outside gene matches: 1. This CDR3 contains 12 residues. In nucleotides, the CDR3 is TGTGCCAGAAGCCGGACAGGGGACGAGCAGTACTTC. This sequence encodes CARSRTGDEQYF.

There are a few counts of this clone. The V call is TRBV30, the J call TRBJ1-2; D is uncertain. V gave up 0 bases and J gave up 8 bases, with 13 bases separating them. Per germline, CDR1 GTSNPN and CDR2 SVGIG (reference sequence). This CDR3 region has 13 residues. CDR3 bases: TGTGCCTGGAGTGTTGTGGGTTTGGGCGGCTACACCTTC. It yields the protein CAWSVVGLGGYTF. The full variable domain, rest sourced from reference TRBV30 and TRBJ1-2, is SQTIHQWPATLVQPVGSPLSLECTVEGTSNPNLYWYRQAAGRGLQLLFYSVGIGQISSEVPQNLSASRPQDRQFILSSKKLLLSDSGFYLCAWSVVGLGGYTFGSGTRLTVV.

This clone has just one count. The CDR3 sequence is CASSYPGQGNYGYTF. DNA of the CDR3: TGTGCCAGCAGTTACCCCGGACAGGGCAACTATGGCTACACCTTC. The chain recombines TRBV6-5 with TRBJ1-2; 8 bases match TRBD1. The germline V gene encodes CDR1 MNHEY and CDR2 SVGAGI. Unmatched junction bases numbered 4, after V lost 2 bases and J lost 2 bases. This CDR3 region has 15 residues.

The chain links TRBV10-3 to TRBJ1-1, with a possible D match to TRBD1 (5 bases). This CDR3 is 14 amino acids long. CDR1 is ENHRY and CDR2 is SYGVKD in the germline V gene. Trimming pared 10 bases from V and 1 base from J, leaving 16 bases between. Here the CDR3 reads CATQRTTANTEAFF. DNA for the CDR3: TGTGCCACCCAGAGAACGACAGCGAACACTGAAGCTTTCTTT.

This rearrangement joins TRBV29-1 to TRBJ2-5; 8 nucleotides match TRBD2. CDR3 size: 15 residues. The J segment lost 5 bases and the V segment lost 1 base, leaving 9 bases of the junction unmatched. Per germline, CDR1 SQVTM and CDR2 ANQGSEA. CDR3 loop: CSVEVGGASSETQYF. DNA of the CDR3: TGCAGCGTTGAAGTCGGGGGGGCCTCCAGTGAGACCCAGTACTTC.

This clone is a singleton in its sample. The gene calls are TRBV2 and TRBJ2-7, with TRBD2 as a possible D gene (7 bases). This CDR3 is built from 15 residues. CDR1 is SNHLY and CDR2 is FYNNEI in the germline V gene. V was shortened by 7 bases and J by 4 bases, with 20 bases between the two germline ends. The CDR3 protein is CASKGSGGAGYEQYF. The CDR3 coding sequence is TGTGCCAGCAAGGGTAGTGGGGGGGCCGGGTACGAGCAGTACTTC.

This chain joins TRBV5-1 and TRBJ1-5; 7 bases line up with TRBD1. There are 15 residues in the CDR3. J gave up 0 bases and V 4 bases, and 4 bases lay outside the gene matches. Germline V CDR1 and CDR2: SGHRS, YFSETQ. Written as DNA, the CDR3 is TGCGCCAGCAGCAGGGACAGTACTAGCAATCAGCCCCAGCATTTT. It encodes CASSRDSTSNQPQHF.

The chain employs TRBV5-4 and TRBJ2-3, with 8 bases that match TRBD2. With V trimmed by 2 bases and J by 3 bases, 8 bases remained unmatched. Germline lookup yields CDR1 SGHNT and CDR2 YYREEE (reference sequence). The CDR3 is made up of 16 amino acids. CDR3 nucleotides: TGTGCCAGCAGCTTAAGGGTAGCGGGGAGTACAGATACGCAGTATTTT. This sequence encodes CASSLRVAGSTDTQYF.

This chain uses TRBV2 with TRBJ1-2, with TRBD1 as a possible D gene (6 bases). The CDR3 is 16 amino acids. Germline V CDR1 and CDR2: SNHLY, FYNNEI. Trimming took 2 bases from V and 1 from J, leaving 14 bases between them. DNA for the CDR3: TGTGCCAGCAGTGAATCCCTCCAGGGGAATAACTATGGCTACACCTTC. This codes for CASSESLQGNNYGYTF.

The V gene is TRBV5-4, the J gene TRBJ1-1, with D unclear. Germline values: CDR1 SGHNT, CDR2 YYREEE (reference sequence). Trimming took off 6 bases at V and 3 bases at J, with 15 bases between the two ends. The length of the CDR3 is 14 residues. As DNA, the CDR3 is TGTGCCAGCACTGACTCCCCCCCGGACACTGAAGCTTTCTTT. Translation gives CASTDSPPDTEAFF.

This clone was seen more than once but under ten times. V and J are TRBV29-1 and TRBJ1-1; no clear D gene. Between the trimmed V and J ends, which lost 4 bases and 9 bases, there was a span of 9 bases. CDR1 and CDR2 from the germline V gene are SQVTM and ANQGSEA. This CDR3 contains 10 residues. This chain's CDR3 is CSVVERQAFF. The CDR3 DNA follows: TGCAGCGTTGTTGAGCGCCAAGCTTTCTTT.

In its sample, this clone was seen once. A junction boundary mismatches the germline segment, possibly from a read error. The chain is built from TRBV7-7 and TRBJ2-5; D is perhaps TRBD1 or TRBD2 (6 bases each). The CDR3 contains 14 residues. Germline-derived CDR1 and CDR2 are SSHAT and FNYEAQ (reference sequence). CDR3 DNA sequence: TGTGCTAGCAGCTTAGGGGGAGGACAAGAGACCCAGTACTTC. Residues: CASSLGGGQETQYF. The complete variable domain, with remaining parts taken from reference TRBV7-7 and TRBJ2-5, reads GAGVSQSPRYKVTKRGQDVTLRCDPISSHATLYWYQQALGQGPEFLTYFNYEAQPDKSGLPSDRFSAERPEGSISTLTIQRTEQRDSAMYRCASSLGGGQETQYFGPGTRLLVL.

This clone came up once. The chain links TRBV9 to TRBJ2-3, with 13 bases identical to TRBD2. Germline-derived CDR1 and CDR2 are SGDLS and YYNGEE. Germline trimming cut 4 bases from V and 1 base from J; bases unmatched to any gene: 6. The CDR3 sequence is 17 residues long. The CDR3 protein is CASSPRTSGGGTDTQYF. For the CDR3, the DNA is TGTGCCAGCAGCCCAAGGACTAGCGGGGGAGGCACAGATACGCAGTATTTT.

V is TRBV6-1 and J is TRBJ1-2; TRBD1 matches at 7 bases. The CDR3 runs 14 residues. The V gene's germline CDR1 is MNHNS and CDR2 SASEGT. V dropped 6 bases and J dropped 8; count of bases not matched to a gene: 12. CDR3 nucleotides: TGTGCCAGCAGGATCATAGACAGGGCGGGAGGCTACACCTTC. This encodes CASRIIDRAGGYTF.

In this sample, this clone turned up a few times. The CDR3 bases are TGTGCCAGCAGTGAAGAGAGGACAGGGGCCTCACCCCTCCACTTT. As protein: CASSEERTGASPLHF. The chain carries TRBV2 and TRBJ1-6; 9 positions match TRBD1. This CDR3 comprises 15 residues. CDR1 is SNHLY and CDR2 is FYNNEI in the germline V gene. V dropped 1 base and J dropped 10; count of bases not matched to a gene: 5.

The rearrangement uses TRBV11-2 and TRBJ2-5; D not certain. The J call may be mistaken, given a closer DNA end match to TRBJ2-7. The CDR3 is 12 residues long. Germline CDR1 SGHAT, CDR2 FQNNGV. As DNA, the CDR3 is TGTGCCAGCAGCTTAGGGCACCTCGAGCAGTACTTC. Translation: CASSLGHLEQYF.